A selection of T cell receptor beta chains follows, all from one sample in a study of T cell repertoires in cytomegalovirus infection. Using its own MiXCR run on the reads, TCRdb lists one record per CDR3 protein. The data contain some 250,000 distinct CDR3 sequences, 8% to 9.5% of them singletons. Specimen: PBMCs. The source of these receptors is a human donor in good health (CMV status not recorded). Some clones in this sample may be carry-over from other donors' samples. Both conserved end residues are part of each CDR3. Each record gives: D gene, J gene, clone size, V gene, CDR3 protein, CDR3 DNA. The D gene is left open where the match is weak. Expanded clones get a size class; other rows say once, few or many, or leave the size out.

>.|TRBJ1-1|.|TRBV10-3
CAITGQLNTEAFF
TGTGCCATCACCGGACAGCTGAACACTGAAGCTTTCTTT
>TRBD1|TRBJ1-2|.|TRBV7-2
CASTLKGGHGYGYTF
TGTGCCAGCACCCTAAAAGGGGGCCATGGCTATGGCTACACCTTC
>.|TRBJ2-7|.|TRBV19
CASSITGSYEQYF
TGTGCCAGTAGTATTACCGGATCCTACGAGCAGTACTTC
>.|TRBJ2-3|many|TRBV7-8
CASSLFAGSTDTQYF
TGTGCCAGCAGCTTATTTGCGGGTTCCACAGATACGCAGTATTTT
>TRBD1|TRBJ1-1|.|TRBV7-2
CASRPPGQMYTEAFF
TGTGCCAGCAGGCCACCGGGACAGATGTACACTGAAGCTTTCTTT
>.|TRBJ1-2|many|TRBV7-2
CASSHSTGDNYGYTF
TGTGCCAGCAGCCATTCTACCGGGGATAACTATGGCTACACCTTC
>.|TRBJ1-2|few|TRBV20-1
CSASTDSGYGYTF
TGCAGTGCTAGCACGGACAGTGGCTATGGCTACACCTTC
>.|TRBJ2-2|.|TRBV29-1
CSVGQPTGELFF
TGCAGCGTTGGACAGCCAACCGGGGAGCTGTTTTTT
>TRBD1|TRBJ2-5|many|TRBV27
CASSRDRVDETQYF
TGTGCCAGCAGCCGAGACAGGGTTGACGAGACCCAGTACTTC
>.|TRBJ1-4|many|TRBV7-6
CASSTIQGQLFF
TGTGCCAGCAGCACCATACAGGGCCAACTGTTTTTT
>TRBD2|TRBJ2-1|.|TRBV7-9
CASSTGSSGEQFF
TGTGCCAGCAGCACTGGGTCTAGCGGGGAGCAGTTCTTC
>.|TRBJ1-2|many|TRBV5-4
CASSLEQGFGGYTF
TGTGCCAGCAGCTTGGAACAGGGATTTGGCGGCTACACCTTC
>.|TRBJ1-1|many|TRBV7-2
CASIRLLNTEAFF
TGTGCCAGCATCAGACTGCTAAACACTGAAGCTTTCTTT